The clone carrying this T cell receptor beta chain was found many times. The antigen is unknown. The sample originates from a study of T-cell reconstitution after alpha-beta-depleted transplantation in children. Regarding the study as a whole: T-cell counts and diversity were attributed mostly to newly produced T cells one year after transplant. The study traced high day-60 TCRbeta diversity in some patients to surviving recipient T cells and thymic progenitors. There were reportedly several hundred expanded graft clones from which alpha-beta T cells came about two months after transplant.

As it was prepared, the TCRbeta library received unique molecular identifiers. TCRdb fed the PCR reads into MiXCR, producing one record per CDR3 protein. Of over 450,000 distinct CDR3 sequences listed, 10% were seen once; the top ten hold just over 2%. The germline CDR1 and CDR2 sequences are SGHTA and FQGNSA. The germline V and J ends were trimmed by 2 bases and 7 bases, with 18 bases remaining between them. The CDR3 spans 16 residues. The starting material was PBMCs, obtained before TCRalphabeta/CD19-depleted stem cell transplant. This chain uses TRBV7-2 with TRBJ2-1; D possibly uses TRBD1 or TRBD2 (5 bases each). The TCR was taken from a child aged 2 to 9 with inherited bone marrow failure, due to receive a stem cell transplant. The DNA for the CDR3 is TGTGCCAGCAGCTTAAGAATAGGGGTGATAGCGAATGAGCAGTTCTTC. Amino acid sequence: CASSLRIGVIANEQFF.